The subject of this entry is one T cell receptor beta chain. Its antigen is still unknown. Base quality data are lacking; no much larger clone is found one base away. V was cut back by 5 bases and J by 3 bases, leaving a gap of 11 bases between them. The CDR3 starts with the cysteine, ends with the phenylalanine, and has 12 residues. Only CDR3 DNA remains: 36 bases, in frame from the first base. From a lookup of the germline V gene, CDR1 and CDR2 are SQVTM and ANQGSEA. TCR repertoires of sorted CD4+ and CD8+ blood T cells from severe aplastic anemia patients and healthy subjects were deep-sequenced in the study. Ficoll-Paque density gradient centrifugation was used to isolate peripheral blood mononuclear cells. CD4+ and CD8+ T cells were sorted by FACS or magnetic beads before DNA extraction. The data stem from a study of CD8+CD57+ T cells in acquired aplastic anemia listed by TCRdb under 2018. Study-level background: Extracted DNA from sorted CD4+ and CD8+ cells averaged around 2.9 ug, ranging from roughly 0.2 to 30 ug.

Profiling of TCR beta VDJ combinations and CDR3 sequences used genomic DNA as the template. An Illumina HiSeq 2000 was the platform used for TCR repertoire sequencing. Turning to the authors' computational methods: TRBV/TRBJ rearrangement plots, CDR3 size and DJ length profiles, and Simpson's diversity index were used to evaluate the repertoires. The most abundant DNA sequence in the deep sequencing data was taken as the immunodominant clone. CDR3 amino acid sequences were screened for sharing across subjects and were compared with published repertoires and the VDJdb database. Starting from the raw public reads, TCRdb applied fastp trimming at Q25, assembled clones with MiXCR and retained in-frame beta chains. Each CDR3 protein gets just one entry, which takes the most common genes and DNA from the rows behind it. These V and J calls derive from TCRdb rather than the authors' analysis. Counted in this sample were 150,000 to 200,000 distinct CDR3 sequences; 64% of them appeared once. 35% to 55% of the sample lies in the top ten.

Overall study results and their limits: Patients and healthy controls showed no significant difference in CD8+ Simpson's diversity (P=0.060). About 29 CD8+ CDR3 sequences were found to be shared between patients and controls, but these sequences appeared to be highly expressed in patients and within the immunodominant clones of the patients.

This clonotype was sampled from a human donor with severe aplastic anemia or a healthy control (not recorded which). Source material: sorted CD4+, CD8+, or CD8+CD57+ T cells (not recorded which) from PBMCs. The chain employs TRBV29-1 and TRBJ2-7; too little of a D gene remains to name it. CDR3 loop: CSVIRAGYEQYF. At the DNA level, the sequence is TGCAGCGTTATTCGGGCAGGCTACGAGCAGTACTTC.